This TCR beta chain is drawn from a study of blood T cell repertoires in COVID-19. Across the study: From the United States, Italy and Spain came samples of acute and convalescent COVID-19. PBMCs, B-cell-depleted T cells, or T cells were the source of the cDNA or gDNA that made up the material.

Trimming took 2 bases from V and 6 from J; bases not matched to a gene: 4. CDR3 length: 15 amino acids. Per the germline V gene, CDR1 is SEHNR and CDR2 is FQNEAQ (reference sequence). In the original analysis: It was from reference gene primer amplification that nucleated cell counts were estimated. Measured with immunoSEQ multiplex PCR; TCRdb has only the in-frame clones, and not every one. Clone size and the V and J calls come from that table; the DNA yielded D and trimming. Seen here are over 40,000 clones, 75% to 90% observed once, and the top ten hold around 7%. The sample comprised peripheral blood. The rearrangement uses TRBV7-9 and TRBJ1-4; 9 nucleotides match TRBD1. The TCR originated in a man between 60 and 75 years old with active COVID-19. This chain's CDR3 is CASSLTDRGDEKLFF. CDR3 DNA: TGTGCCAGCAGCTTAACGGACAGGGGAGATGAAAAACTGTTTTTT.